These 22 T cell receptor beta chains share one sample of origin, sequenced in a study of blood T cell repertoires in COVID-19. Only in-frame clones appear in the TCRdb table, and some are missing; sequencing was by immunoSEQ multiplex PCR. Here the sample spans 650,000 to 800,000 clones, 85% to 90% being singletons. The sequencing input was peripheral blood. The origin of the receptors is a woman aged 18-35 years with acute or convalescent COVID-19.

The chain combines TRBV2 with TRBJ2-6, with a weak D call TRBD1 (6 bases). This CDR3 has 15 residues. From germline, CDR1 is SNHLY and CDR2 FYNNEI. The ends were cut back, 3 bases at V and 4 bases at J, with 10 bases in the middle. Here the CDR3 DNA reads TGTGCCAGCAGTGATCCAGGGGCCGGGGCCAACGTCCTGACTTTC. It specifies CASSDPGAGANVLTF. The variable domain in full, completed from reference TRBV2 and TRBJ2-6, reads EPEVTQTPSHQVTQMGQEVILRCVPISNHLYFYWYRQILGQKVEFLVSFYNNEISEKSEIFDDQFSVERPDGSNFTLKIRSTKLEDSAMYFCASSDPGAGANVLTFGAGSRLTVL.

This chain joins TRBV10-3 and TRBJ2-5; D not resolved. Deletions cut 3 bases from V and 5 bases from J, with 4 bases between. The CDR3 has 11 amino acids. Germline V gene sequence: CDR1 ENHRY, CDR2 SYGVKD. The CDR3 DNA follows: TGTGCCATCAGTGAACGGGAGACCCAGTACTTC. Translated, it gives CAISERETQYF.

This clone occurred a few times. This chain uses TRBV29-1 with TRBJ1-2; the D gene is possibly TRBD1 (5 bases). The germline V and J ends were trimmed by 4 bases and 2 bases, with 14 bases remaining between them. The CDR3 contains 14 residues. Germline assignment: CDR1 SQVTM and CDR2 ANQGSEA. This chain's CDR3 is CSVGEQGWNYGYTF. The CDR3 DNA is TGCAGCGTTGGAGAGCAGGGATGGAACTATGGCTACACCTTC.

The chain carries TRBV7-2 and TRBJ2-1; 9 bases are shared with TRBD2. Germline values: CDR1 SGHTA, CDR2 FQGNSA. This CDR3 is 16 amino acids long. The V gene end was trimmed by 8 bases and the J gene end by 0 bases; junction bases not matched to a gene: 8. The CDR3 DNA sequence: TGTGCCAGCCGGGGGAGCGGGGGGAGCTCCTACAATGAGCAGTTCTTC. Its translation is CASRGSGGSSYNEQFF.

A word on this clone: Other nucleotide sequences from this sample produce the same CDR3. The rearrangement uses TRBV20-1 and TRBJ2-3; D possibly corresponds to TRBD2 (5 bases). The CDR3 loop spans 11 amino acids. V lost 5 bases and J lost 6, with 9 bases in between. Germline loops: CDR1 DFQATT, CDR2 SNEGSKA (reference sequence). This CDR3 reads CSALRGDTQYF. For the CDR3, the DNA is TGCAGTGCTCTTAGAGGGGATACGCAGTATTTT.

CDR3 nucleotide sequence: TGTGCCAGCAGTCTTAAAGAACTAGCTCTTTCCTACGAGCAGTACTTC. It specifies CASSLKELALSYEQYF. V usage is TRBV2 and J usage is TRBJ2-7, with D maybe TRBD2 (6 bases). The V end lost 5 bases, the J end lost 1 base, and 18 bases lay between the germline ends. Germline V gives CDR1 SNHLY, CDR2 FYNNEI. The CDR3 length is 16 residues.

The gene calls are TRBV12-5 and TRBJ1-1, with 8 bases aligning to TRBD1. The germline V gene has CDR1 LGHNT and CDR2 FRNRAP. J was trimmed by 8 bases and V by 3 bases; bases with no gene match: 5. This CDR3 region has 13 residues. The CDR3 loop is CASGFLGQGEAFF. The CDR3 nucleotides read TGTGCTAGTGGTTTCCTTGGACAGGGCGAAGCTTTCTTT.

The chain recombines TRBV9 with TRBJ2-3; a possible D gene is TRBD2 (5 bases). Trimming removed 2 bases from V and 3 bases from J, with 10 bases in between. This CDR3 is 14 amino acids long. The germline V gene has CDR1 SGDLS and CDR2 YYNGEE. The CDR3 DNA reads TGTGCCAGCAGCGTTACGGACTCGACAGATACGCAGTATTTT. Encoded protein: CASSVTDSTDTQYF.

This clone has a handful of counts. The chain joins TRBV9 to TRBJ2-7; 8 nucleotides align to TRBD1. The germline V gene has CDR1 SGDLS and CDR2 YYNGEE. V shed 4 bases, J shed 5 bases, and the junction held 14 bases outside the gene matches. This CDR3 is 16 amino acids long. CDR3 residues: CASSPRSGQGEHEQYF. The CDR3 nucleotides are TGTGCCAGCAGCCCTCGATCTGGACAGGGTGAGCACGAGCAGTACTTC.

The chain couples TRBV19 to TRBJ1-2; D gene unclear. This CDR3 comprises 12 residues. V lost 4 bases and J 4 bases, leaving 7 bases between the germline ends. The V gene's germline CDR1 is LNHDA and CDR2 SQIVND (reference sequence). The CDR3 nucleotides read TGTGCCAGTAGTACGAGTTTCTATGGCTACACCTTC. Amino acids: CASSTSFYGYTF. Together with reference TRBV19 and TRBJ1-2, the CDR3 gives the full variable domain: DGGITQSPKYLFRKEGQNVTLSCEQNLNHDAMYWYRQDPGQGLRLIYYSQIVNDFQKGDIAEGYSVSREKKESFPLTVTSAQKNPTAFYLCASSTSFYGYTFGSGTRLTVV.

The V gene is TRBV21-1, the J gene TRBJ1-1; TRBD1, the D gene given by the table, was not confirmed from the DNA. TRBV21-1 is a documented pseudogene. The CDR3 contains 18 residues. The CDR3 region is CASSKEGREAEKNTEAFF. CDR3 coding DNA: TGTGCCAGCAGCAAAGAGGGGCGAGAGGCCGAGAAGAACACTGAAGCTTTCTTT.

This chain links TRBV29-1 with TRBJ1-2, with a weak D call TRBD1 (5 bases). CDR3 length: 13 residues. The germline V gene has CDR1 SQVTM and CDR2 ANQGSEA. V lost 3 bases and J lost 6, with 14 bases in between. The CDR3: CSVDPRGEDGYTF. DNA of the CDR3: TGCAGCGTTGACCCCAGAGGGGAGGATGGCTACACCTTC.

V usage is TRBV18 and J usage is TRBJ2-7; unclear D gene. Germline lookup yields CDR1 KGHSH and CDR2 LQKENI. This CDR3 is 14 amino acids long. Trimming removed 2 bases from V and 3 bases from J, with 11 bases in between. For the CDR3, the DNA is TGTGCCAGCTCACCAACGAGTCGCCTCTACGAGCAGTACTTC. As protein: CASSPTSRLYEQYF. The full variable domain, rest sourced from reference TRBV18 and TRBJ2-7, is NAGVMQNPRHLVRRRGQEARLRCSPMKGHSHVYWYRQLPEEGLKFMVYLQKENIIDESGMPKERFSAEFPKEGPSILRIQQVVRGDSAAYFCASSPTSRLYEQYFGPGTRLTVT.

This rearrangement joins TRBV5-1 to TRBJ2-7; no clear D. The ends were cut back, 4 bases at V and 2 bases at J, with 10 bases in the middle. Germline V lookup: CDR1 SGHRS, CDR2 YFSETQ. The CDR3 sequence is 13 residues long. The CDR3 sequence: CASSPPSPYEQYF. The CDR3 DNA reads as TGCGCCAGCAGCCCCCCATCCCCCTACGAGCAGTACTTC.

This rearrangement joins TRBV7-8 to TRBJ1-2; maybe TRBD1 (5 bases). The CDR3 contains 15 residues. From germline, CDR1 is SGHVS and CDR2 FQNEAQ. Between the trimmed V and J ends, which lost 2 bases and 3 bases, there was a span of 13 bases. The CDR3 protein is CASSLLAGLDYGYTF. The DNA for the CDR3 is TGTGCCAGCAGCTTATTGGCAGGGCTAGACTATGGCTACACCTTC.

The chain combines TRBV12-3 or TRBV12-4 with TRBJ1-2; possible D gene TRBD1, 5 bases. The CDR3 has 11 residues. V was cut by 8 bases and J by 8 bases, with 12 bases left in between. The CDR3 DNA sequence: TGTGCCAGCCTCTCGGGGGTAGGCTACACCTTC. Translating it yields CASLSGVGYTF.

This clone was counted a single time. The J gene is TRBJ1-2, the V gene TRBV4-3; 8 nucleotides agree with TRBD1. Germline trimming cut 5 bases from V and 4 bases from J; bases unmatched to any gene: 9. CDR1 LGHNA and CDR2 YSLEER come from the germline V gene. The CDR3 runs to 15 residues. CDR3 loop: CASSSQGDVIYGYTF. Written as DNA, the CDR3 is TGCGCCAGCAGCTCACAGGGGGACGTGATCTATGGCTACACCTTC.

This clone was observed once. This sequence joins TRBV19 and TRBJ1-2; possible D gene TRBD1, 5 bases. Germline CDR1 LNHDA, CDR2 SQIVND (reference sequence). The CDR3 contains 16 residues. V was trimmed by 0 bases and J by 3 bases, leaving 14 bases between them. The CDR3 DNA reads TGTGCCAGTAGTATAGACATCGGGACTGCTGACTATGGCTACACCTTC. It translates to CASSIDIGTADYGYTF. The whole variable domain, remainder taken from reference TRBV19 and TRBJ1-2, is DGGITQSPKYLFRKEGQNVTLSCEQNLNHDAMYWYRQDPGQGLRLIYYSQIVNDFQKGDIAEGYSVSREKKESFPLTVTSAQKNPTAFYLCASSIDIGTADYGYTFGSGTRLTVV.

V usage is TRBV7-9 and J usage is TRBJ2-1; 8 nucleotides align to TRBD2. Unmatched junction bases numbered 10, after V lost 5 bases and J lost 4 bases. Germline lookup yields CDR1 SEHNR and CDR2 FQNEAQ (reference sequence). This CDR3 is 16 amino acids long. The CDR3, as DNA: TGTGCCAGCAGCCGACGGGTAGCGGGGCGATACAATGAGCAGTTCTTC. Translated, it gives CASSRRVAGRYNEQFF.

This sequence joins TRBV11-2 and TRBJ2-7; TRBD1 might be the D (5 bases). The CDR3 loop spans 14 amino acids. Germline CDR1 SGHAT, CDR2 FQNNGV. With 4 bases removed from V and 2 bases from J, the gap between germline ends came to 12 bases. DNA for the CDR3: TGTGCCAGCAGCTCGTGGACACCCCCCTACGAGCAGTACTTC. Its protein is CASSSWTPPYEQYF. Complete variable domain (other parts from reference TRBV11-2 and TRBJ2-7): EAGVAQSPRYKIIEKRQSVAFWCNPISGHATLYWYQQILGQGPKLLIQFQNNGVVDDSQLPKDRFSAERLKGVDSTLKIQPAKLEDSAVYLCASSSWTPPYEQYFGPGTRLTVT.

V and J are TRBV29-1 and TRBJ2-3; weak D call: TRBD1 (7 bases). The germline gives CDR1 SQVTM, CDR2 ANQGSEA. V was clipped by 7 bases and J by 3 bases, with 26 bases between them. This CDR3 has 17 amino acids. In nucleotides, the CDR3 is TGCAGCGCCCCCAAGGCGGGGTGGGCAGGGGGGACAGATACGCAGTATTTT. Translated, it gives CSAPKAGWAGGTDTQYF.

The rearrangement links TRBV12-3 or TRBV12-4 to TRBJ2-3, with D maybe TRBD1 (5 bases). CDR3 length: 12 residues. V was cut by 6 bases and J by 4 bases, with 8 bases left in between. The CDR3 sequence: CASSPTADTQYF. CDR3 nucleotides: TGTGCCAGCAGCCCGACAGCAGATACGCAGTATTTT.